This T cell receptor beta chain was obtained from a study of shared clonotypes between healthy human individuals. Study-wide background: Each donor's CD8 memory used one plate, CD8 naive two, each CD4 subset three. Study-level points and caveats: Compared with memory subsets, naive subsets generally had larger estimated richness.

Naive CD8 cells lacked CD45RO and underwent positive selection for CCR7, leaving out terminally differentiated effector memory CD45RA+ cells. V was clipped by 3 bases and J by 4 bases; unmatched bases: 1. Germline V gene sequence: CDR1 SGHTA, CDR2 FQGNSA. The length of the CDR3 is 15 residues. Worth noting for this clone: Its target is not known.

Deep was the level at which the assay was run. The assay was immunoSEQ multiplex PCR, and TCRdb's table has in-frame clones only and misses some. Of millions of clones detected, roughly 95% appear once; the ten largest clones hold 0.85% to 1.3%. Sequencing was done on a sample of naive CD8+ T cells sorted from blood. The V gene is TRBV7-2, the J gene TRBJ2-2, with 11 bases aligning to TRBD2. This clonotype was sampled from a young man in good health. The CDR3 DNA is TGTGCCAGCAGCTTCGGGACTAGCGGCACCGGGGAGCTGTTTTTT. Its translation is CASSFGTSGTGELFF.